This is a list of T cell receptor beta chains from one sample in a study of T cell changes during pregnancy in multiple sclerosis. Data came from immunoSEQ multiplex PCR; TCRdb stores just in-frame clones and leaves some out. The table includes tens of thousands of clones, about 92% detected once. This specimen was CD8+ T cells from peripheral blood mononuclear cells, taken in the third trimester of pregnancy. These TCRs come from a female donor in good health, enrolled as a control in a pregnancy study. CDR3s include the opening cysteine and the closing phenylalanine or tryptophan. The D gene is left open where the match is weak. Expanded clones get a size class; other rows say once, few or many, or leave the size out.

DNA,CDR3,V,size,J,D
TGTGCCAGTAGTCCGCGCGGGGGCGGCGGGGAGCTGTTTTTT,CASSPRGGGGELFF,TRBV19,.,TRBJ2-2,.
TGTGCCAGCAGCGCCGGACCTACGGGGGGTCAGCCCCAGCATTTT,CASSAGPTGGQPQHF,TRBV7-9,.,TRBJ1-5,.
TGTGCCAGCAGTTGGGACACCTTGAACACTGAAGCTTTCTTT,CASSWDTLNTEAFF,TRBV6-1,.,TRBJ1-1,.
TGTGCCAGCAGCGCGGGACTAGCGGGGGGCCAGTACTTC,CASSAGLAGGQYF,TRBV9,.,TRBJ2-7,TRBD2
TGCAGCGCCGCCGGGATGACAGGGGTCGACACTGAAGCTTTCTTT,CSAAGMTGVDTEAFF,TRBV29-1,.,TRBJ1-1,TRBD1
TGTGCCAGCAGCTTACCCGGTGAAACTGGAAACACCATATATTTT,CASSLPGETGNTIYF,TRBV13,.,TRBJ1-3,.
TGTGCCAGCAGCTTAGCTTTTGGGACAGGGGATGGCTACACCTTC,CASSLAFGTGDGYTF,TRBV7-2,.,TRBJ1-2,TRBD1
TGCGCCAGCAGCCAAGACCCGGGATCTAGGGAGACCCAGTACTTC,CASSQDPGSRETQYF,TRBV4-1,.,TRBJ2-5,.
TGTGCCAGCAGCCAAGAGCCCTCATTGGTAACGGGGGAAAACATTCAGTACTTC,CASSQEPSLVTGENIQYF,TRBV4-2,.,TRBJ2-4,.
TGTGCCAGCAGCTTATTGTCAGGGGCGAAGACTGAAGCTTTCTTT,CASSLLSGAKTEAFF,TRBV7-9,once,TRBJ1-1,.
TGTGCCAGCAGCGACCCACACGACAGGGGGATGCGGAACTATGGCTACACCTTC,CASSDPHDRGMRNYGYTF,TRBV6-4,.,TRBJ1-2,TRBD1
TGTGCCAGCAGCCCGCGGGGACAGCCGAACACTGAAGCTTTCTTT,CASSPRGQPNTEAFF,TRBV7-9,.,TRBJ1-1,TRBD1
TGTGCCAGCACCTTGGGAGGTCAGCCCCAGCATTTT,CASTLGGQPQHF,TRBV7-2,.,TRBJ1-5,.
TGTGCCAGCAGCCCGTTTTCCTCCTCAGGGGGAAGGTACGAGCAGTACTTC,CASSPFSSSGGRYEQYF,TRBV4-2,.,TRBJ2-7,TRBD1
TGTGCCAGCAGTTTGCAGGGGTCGGGCGCTAACTATGGCTACACCTTC,CASSLQGSGANYGYTF,TRBV28,.,TRBJ1-2,.
TGTGCCAGCAGCTTAGAGGGGCGCAATCAGCCCCAGCATTTT,CASSLEGRNQPQHF,TRBV7-6,.,TRBJ1-5,.
TGTGCTAGTGGTTTGGTACTGGGTACAGACACCGCGAACACCGGGGAGCTGTTTTTT,CASGLVLGTDTANTGELFF,TRBV12-5,.,TRBJ2-2,.
TGTGCCTGGGAACGCAGGGTGGGGGCTTATGGCTACACCTTC,CAWERRVGAYGYTF,TRBV30,.,TRBJ1-2,.
TGCGCCAGCAGCCAAGATGAGGGTCTCAATCAGCCCCAGCATTTT,CASSQDEGLNQPQHF,TRBV4-1,.,TRBJ1-5,.
TGTGCCAGCAGCTTGGCAGAGAACACTGAAGCTTTCTTT,CASSLAENTEAFF,TRBV5-5,.,TRBJ1-1,.
TGTGCTAGTGGTTTCGTGCGTTACGAGCAGTACTTC,CASGFVRYEQYF,TRBV12-5,.,TRBJ2-7,.
TGTGCCAGCAGCCCGGGTAGTCTTTTAGAACTAGGCCACTCTGGAAACACCATATATTTT,CASSPGSLLELGHSGNTIYF,TRBV4-2,.,TRBJ1-3,.
TGTGCCAGCAGTTACCAGGGGGCGGGGAATGAGCAGTTCTTC,CASSYQGAGNEQFF,TRBV27,.,TRBJ2-1,TRBD1
TGTGCCAGCAGCCCAGGGGGTGACACCATATATTTT,CASSPGGDTIYF,TRBV9,.,TRBJ1-3,TRBD1
TGTGCCAGCAGCCGGGAGGGGAGCACAGATACGCAGTATTTT,CASSREGSTDTQYF,TRBV7-2,.,TRBJ2-3,TRBD2
TGTGCCGCGAGGAACGGGGAGGTTTTCTACGAGCAGTACTTC,CAARNGEVFYEQYF,TRBV6-5,.,TRBJ2-7,.
TGTGCCAGTAGTATAGCGGCACCAAAGGACTACTCTAATGAAAAACTGTTTTTT,CASSIAAPKDYSNEKLFF,TRBV19,once,TRBJ1-4,.
TGTGCCAGCAGCTTTGGGGGGGGCGCCTACGAGCAGTACTTC,CASSFGGGAYEQYF,TRBV7-9,.,TRBJ2-7,.
TGCGCCAGCAGCCAAGAGCGGGGGGGTGCAGATACGCAGTATTTT,CASSQERGGADTQYF,TRBV4-3,.,TRBJ2-3,TRBD2
TGTGCCAGCAGCTTTGTGGCCCCGCCCTACACTGAAGCTTTCTTT,CASSFVAPPYTEAFF,TRBV13,.,TRBJ1-1,.
TGTGCCAGCAGCTTAAAAGGGGGCATCGGTCAGCCCCAGCATTTT,CASSLKGGIGQPQHF,TRBV7-6,.,TRBJ1-5,TRBD1
TGTGCCAGCAGCTACCTGACAGCTGCCCGCACTGAAGCTTTCTTT,CASSYLTAARTEAFF,TRBV5-6,.,TRBJ1-1,.
TGTGCCAGCAGCTTGCACAGGGTAGGACAGCCCCAGCATTTT,CASSLHRVGQPQHF,TRBV7-8,.,TRBJ1-5,.
TGTGCCAGCAGCTTTCCCCCCCATAGCGCCCAAGAGACCCAGTACTTC,CASSFPPHSAQETQYF,TRBV13,once,TRBJ2-5,.
TGCAGCGTTGTGGAAGCGGGGGGGCCAGATACGCAGTATTTT,CSVVEAGGPDTQYF,TRBV29-1,.,TRBJ2-3,TRBD2
TGTGCCAGCAGCCCGGGACAGGGCTTCTCCTACGAGCAGTACTTC,CASSPGQGFSYEQYF,TRBV6-6,once,TRBJ2-7,TRBD1
TGTGCCAGCAGCTTGGAGGGACACTTCTCTGGAAACACCATATATTTT,CASSLEGHFSGNTIYF,TRBV5-6,.,TRBJ1-3,.
TGTGCCAGCAGCATCTTAGGACAGGGCCTCATGAACACTGAAGCTTTCTTT,CASSILGQGLMNTEAFF,TRBV7-8,.,TRBJ1-1,TRBD1
TGCGCCAGCAGCTTGGACCTCGGGGCAGATACGCAGTATTTT,CASSLDLGADTQYF,TRBV5-1,.,TRBJ2-3,.
TGTGCCAGCAGCCTAGAGGGACAGGATCGTAATGAAAAACTGTTTTTT,CASSLEGQDRNEKLFF,TRBV5-6,.,TRBJ1-4,TRBD1
TGTGCCAGCAGCTTACTAGCGGGGGACAATGAGCAGTTCTTC,CASSLLAGDNEQFF,TRBV11-3,.,TRBJ2-1,TRBD2
TGCGCCAGCAGCCAGGACACCCCGGGGGACTATGGCTACACCTTC,CASSQDTPGDYGYTF,TRBV4-1,.,TRBJ1-2,.
TGTGCCAGCAGCCAGAACGGGGGGGCGTCCTACAATGAGCAGTTCTTC,CASSQNGGASYNEQFF,TRBV13,.,TRBJ2-1,TRBD2
TGCAGCGCCTCACTAGTCGCCTTTGCCGATGAGCAGTTCTTC,CSASLVAFADEQFF,TRBV29-1,.,TRBJ2-1,.
TGTGCCAGCAGCCCCGGAGGGTCAGTGGATCAGCCCCAGCATTTT,CASSPGGSVDQPQHF,TRBV9,.,TRBJ1-5,.
TGTGCCAGCAGCCTTACAGGGGCGGAAGGCTACACCTTC,CASSLTGAEGYTF,TRBV5-4,.,TRBJ1-2,TRBD1
TGTGCCAGCAGCCCCTTAATGCGTCAGGGAGGGCCTAACTATGGCTACACCTTC,CASSPLMRQGGPNYGYTF,TRBV11-2,once,TRBJ1-2,.
TGCGCCAGCAGCCAAGGGCCGGGAATGAACACTGAAGCTTTCTTT,CASSQGPGMNTEAFF,TRBV4-1,.,TRBJ1-1,.
TGTGCCTGGAGTGTACTGGCAGAGGACACTGAAGCTTTCTTT,CAWSVLAEDTEAFF,TRBV30,.,TRBJ1-1,.
TGTGCCAGTAGTGTAGGGGACATGAACACTGAAGCTTTCTTT,CASSVGDMNTEAFF,TRBV19,once,TRBJ1-1,.
TGTGCCAGCAGTTACTCCGACACTGAAGCTTTCTTT,CASSYSDTEAFF,TRBV6-6,.,TRBJ1-1,.
TGTGCCAGCAGCGAGGACAGGGGCCATAACACTGAAGCTTTCTTT,CASSEDRGHNTEAFF,TRBV7-9,.,TRBJ1-1,TRBD1
TGTGCCAGCAGCCCCAGGGGTCTCAATATTATCGCTTTCTTT,CASSPRGLNIIAFF,TRBV13,.,TRBJ1-1,.